The rows below give T cell receptor beta chains drawn from one sample of a study of blood T cell repertoires in COVID-19. Profiling relied on immunoSEQ multiplex PCR, and the TCRdb table lists in-frame clones only, not all of them. The sample shows about 240,000 clones, 82% of them seen only once. Sample: peripheral blood. These receptors were taken from an older woman with active or convalescent COVID-19. CDR3s include the opening cysteine and the closing phenylalanine or tryptophan. Each record gives: V gene, clone size, J gene, D gene, CDR3 protein, CDR3 DNA. The D gene is left open where the match is weak. Size is stated for part of the rows, as once, few or many counts, or as a class when the clone is expanded.

TRBV18	NA	TRBJ1-1	TRBD1	CASSPLGQIVNTEAFF	TGTGCCAGCTCACCCTTGGGACAGATAGTGAACACTGAAGCTTTCTTT
TRBV5-8	few	TRBJ2-3	TRBD2	CASGKRGEKDTQYF	TGTGCCAGCGGCAAGCGGGGGGAAAAAGATACGCAGTATTTT
TRBV29-1	NA	TRBJ1-1	TRBD1	CSVGPGQGSTEAFF	TGCAGCGTCGGCCCCGGACAGGGTAGCACTGAAGCTTTCTTT
TRBV28	once	TRBJ1-1	NA	CASSPVSQVGTEAFF	TGTGCCAGCAGTCCGGTCTCCCAGGTGGGCACTGAAGCTTTCTTT
TRBV6-5	NA	TRBJ1-3	NA	CASSPQGKGNTIYF	TGTGCCAGCAGTCCACAGGGAAAAGGAAACACCATATATTTT
TRBV7-9	NA	TRBJ2-5	TRBD1	CASSLAGTAKETQYF	TGTGCCAGCAGCTTGGCCGGGACAGCTAAAGAGACCCAGTACTTC
TRBV27	NA	TRBJ1-4	TRBD1	CASHLLGQGSNEKLFF	TGTGCCAGCCACCTCCTGGGACAGGGTAGTAATGAAAAACTGTTTTTT
TRBV18	NA	TRBJ2-7	TRBD2	CASSPASGGISYEQYF	TGTGCCAGCTCACCAGCTAGCGGGGGAATTTCCTACGAGCAGTACTTC
TRBV28	NA	TRBJ1-1	TRBD1	CASSLSRGKTEAFF	TGTGCCAGCAGTTTGAGCAGGGGGAAAACTGAAGCTTTCTTT
TRBV7-2	NA	TRBJ2-1	NA	CASGAVLTEGEQFF	TGTGCCAGCGGAGCGGTTTTGACGGAGGGTGAGCAGTTCTTC
TRBV4-1	NA	TRBJ1-5	TRBD1	CASSHGQGGYSNQPQHF	TGCGCCAGCAGCCATGGACAGGGGGGGTATAGCAATCAGCCCCAGCATTTT
TRBV9	NA	TRBJ2-5	TRBD2	CASSVGLAREGTQYF	TGTGCCAGCAGCGTCGGACTAGCGCGTGAGGGGACCCAGTACTTC
TRBV5-1	NA	TRBJ1-2	TRBD1	CASRLGQGDYGYTF	TGCGCCAGCAGGTTGGGGCAGGGGGATTATGGCTACACCTTC
TRBV4-1	NA	TRBJ2-1	NA	CASSQLTSTYNEQFF	TGCGCCAGCAGCCAATTAACTTCAACCTACAATGAGCAGTTCTTC
TRBV19	NA	TRBJ1-6	TRBD1	CASSTGTGGENSPLHF	TGTGCCAGTAGCACCGGGACAGGGGGCGAGAATTCACCCCTCCACTTT
TRBV6-5	NA	TRBJ1-2	TRBD1	CASSTSGQGFYGYTF	TGTGCCAGCAGTACCAGCGGACAGGGCTTTTATGGCTACACCTTC
TRBV6-5	once	TRBJ1-5	TRBD1	CASSYGQGGQPQHF	TGTGCCAGCAGCTACGGACAGGGTGGCCAGCCCCAGCATTTT
TRBV27	NA	TRBJ1-3	NA	CASSPEAGVAGNTIYF	TGTGCCAGCAGTCCAGAGGCCGGCGTGGCAGGAAACACCATATATTTT
TRBV11-2	NA	TRBJ2-2	NA	CASSLDYGGGELFF	TGTGCCAGCAGCTTAGATTACGGGGGCGGGGAGCTGTTTTTT
TRBV7-2	NA	TRBJ2-2	NA	CASSLRSPSLGELFF	TGTGCCAGCAGCTTAAGATCCCCGAGCCTCGGGGAGCTGTTTTTT
TRBV7-8	NA	TRBJ2-7	NA	CASSSPGLYEQYF	TGTGCCAGCAGCTCGCCGGGTTTATACGAGCAGTACTTC
TRBV18	NA	TRBJ2-7	NA	CASSPTGSYEQYF	TGTGCCAGCTCACCAACAGGTTCCTACGAGCAGTACTTC
TRBV5-5	NA	TRBJ1-1	NA	CASSYTRGTEAFF	TGTGCCAGCAGCTATACACGGGGAACTGAAGCTTTCTTT
TRBV6-5	few	TRBJ2-7	NA	CASRLQGSRGEQYF	TGTGCCAGCCGACTACAGGGTTCCCGCGGCGAGCAGTACTTC
TRBV3-1/TRBV3-2	NA	TRBJ2-7	TRBD2	CASSQETRLAGEQYF	TGTGCCAGCAGCCAAGAAACAAGGCTAGCGGGCGAGCAGTACTTC
TRBV7-2	NA	TRBJ1-1	NA	CASRPRSATEAFF	TGTGCCAGCAGGCCAAGGAGTGCCACTGAAGCTTTCTTT
TRBV7-8	NA	TRBJ1-5	NA	CASSSWAGDGGQPQHF	TGTGCCAGCAGCTCATGGGCAGGGGATGGGGGTCAGCCCCAGCATTTT
TRBV6-2/TRBV6-3	NA	TRBJ2-1	TRBD1	CASSQGAQVFNEQFF	TGTGCCAGCAGCCAGGGGGCTCAGGTTTTCAATGAGCAGTTCTTC
TRBV27	NA	TRBJ2-7	TRBD1	CASSYHRGASYEQYF	TGTGCCAGCAGTTACCACAGGGGGGCATCCTACGAGCAGTACTTC
TRBV19	NA	TRBJ1-5	TRBD1	CASSIWGTENQPQHF	TGTGCCAGTAGTATTTGGGGGACAGAGAATCAGCCCCAGCATTTT
TRBV15	NA	TRBJ1-1	NA	CATSRGGEIPEAFF	TGTGCCACCAGCAGAGGGGGGGAGATTCCTGAAGCTTTCTTT
TRBV3-1/TRBV3-2	NA	TRBJ2-3	NA	CASSQDGPDTQYF	TGTGCCAGCAGCCAAGATGGGCCAGATACGCAGTATTTT
TRBV7-9	NA	TRBJ2-5	TRBD2	CASSLPGGAQETQYF	TGTGCCAGCAGCTTACCGGGGGGGGCTCAAGAGACCCAGTACTTC
TRBV11-1	NA	TRBJ1-1	TRBD1	CASSWQGDLTEAFF	TGTGCCAGCAGTTGGCAGGGGGATCTCACTGAAGCTTTCTTT
TRBV6-5	NA	TRBJ2-1	TRBD1	CASSYWGSTGGDEQFF	TGTGCCAGCAGTTATTGGGGATCGACAGGGGGCGATGAGCAGTTCTTC
TRBV19	NA	TRBJ1-2	TRBD1	CASQGIESYGYTF	TGTGCCTCACAGGGGATAGAGTCCTATGGCTACACCTTC
TRBV3-1/TRBV3-2	NA	TRBJ2-1	TRBD1	CASSPPYRGQGNEQFF	TGTGCCAGCAGCCCGCCCTACAGGGGGCAGGGCAATGAGCAGTTCTTC
TRBV2	NA	TRBJ1-2	TRBD1	CASSGQGAIYGYTF	TGTGCCAGCAGTGGACAGGGGGCCATCTATGGCTACACCTTC
TRBV7-8	NA	TRBJ1-5	TRBD1	CASSPKQGGQPQHF	TGTGCCAGCAGCCCCAAGCAGGGGGGTCAGCCCCAGCATTTT
TRBV5-1	NA	TRBJ2-5	TRBD2	CASSRGLAGGRQETQYF	TGCGCCAGCAGCAGGGGACTAGCGGGGGGGCGCCAAGAGACCCAGTACTTC
TRBV10-1	once	TRBJ2-1	TRBD2	CASSEFSGGRGEQFF	TGCGCCAGCAGTGAGTTTAGCGGGGGGCGGGGAGAGCAGTTCTTC
TRBV15	NA	TRBJ1-6	NA	CATSSEQGWNSPLHF	TGTGCCACCAGCAGCGAACAGGGCTGGAATTCACCCCTCCACTTT